This T cell receptor (beta chain) was observed in a study of shared clonotypes between healthy human individuals. At the level of the study: Donors, aged 18 to 49, were a couple of women and three men. Each donor's CD4 naive and CD4 memory cells filled three plates apiece, CD8 naive two, and CD8 memory one. Study-wide findings and caveats: Naive subsets typically showed greater estimated richness than memory subsets.

The germline CDR1 and CDR2 sequences are SGHAT and FQNNGV. The CDR3 loop spans 15 amino acids. Regarding this clone: What it binds is unknown. The junction does not match germline at one end; this may be a read error.

Assay: immunoSEQ multiplex PCR; the TCRdb copy retains only in-frame clones and omits some. The table shows millions of clones, with around 94% occurring only once. Researchers partitioned CD4+ cells into CD45RA+ naive and CD45RA-negative memory subsets. The source is a man younger than 30 in good health. The sample comprised naive CD4+ T cells sorted from blood. Described subset: CD45RA+ positively selected. This rearrangement joins TRBV11-2 to TRBJ2-7; D possibly corresponds to TRBD2 (5 bases). CDR3 sequence: CASSSGLLSSYERYF. The CDR3, as DNA: TGTGCCAGCAGCTCAGGACTCCTAAGCTCCTACGAGCGGTACTTC.